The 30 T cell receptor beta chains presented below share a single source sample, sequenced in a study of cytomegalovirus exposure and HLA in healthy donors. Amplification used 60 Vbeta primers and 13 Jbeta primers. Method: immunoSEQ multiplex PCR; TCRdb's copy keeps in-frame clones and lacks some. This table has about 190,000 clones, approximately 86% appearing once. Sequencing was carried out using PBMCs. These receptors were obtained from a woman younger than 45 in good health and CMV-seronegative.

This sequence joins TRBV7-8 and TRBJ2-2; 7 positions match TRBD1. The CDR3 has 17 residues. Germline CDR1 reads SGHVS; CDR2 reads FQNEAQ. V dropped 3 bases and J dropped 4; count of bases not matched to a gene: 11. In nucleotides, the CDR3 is TGTGCCAGCAGCTTGTTACAGGGGATTGGGACCACCGGGGAGCTGTTTTTT. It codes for CASSLLQGIGTTGELFF.

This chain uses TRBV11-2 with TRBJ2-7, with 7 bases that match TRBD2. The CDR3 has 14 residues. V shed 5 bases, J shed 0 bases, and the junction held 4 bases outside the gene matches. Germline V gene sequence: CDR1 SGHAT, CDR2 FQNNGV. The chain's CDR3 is CASSTGGGSYEQYF. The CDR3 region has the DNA TGTGCCAGCAGCACGGGAGGCGGCTCCTACGAGCAGTACTTC.

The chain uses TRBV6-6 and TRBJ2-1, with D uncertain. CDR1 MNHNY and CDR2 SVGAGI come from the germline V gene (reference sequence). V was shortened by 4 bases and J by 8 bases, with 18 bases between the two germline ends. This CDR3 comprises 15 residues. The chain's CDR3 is CASSSHLPPGDEQFF. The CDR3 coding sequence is TGTGCCAGCAGTTCCCACCTTCCGCCGGGTGATGAGCAGTTCTTC.

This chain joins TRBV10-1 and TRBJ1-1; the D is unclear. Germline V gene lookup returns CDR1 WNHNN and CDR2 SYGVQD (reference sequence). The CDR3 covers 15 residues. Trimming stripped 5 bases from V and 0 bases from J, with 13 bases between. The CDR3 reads CASSPRAAMNTEAFF. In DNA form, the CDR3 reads TGCGCCAGCAGTCCGAGGGCCGCCATGAACACTGAAGCTTTCTTT.

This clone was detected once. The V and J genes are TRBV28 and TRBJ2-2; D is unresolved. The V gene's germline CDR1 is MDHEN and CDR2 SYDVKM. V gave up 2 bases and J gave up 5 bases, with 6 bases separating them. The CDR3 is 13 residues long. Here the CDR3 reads CASSLAGTGELFF. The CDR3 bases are TGTGCCAGCAGTTTAGCAGGAACCGGGGAGCTGTTTTTT.

This chain's CDR3 is CASRSDRVVHTF. The CDR3 region has the DNA TGTGCCAGCAGATCCGACAGGGTCGTTCACACCTTC. The chain couples TRBV28 to TRBJ1-2; 7 bases line up with TRBD1. V dropped 6 bases and J dropped 12; count of bases not matched to a gene: 10. The CDR3 loop spans 12 amino acids. Per the germline V gene, CDR1 is MDHEN and CDR2 is SYDVKM.

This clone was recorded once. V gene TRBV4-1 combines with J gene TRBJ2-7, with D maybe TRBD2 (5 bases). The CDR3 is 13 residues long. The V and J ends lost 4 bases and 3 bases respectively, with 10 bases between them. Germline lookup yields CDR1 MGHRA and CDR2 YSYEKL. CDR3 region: CASSPPGVYEQYF. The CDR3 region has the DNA TGCGCCAGCAGCCCTCCCGGGGTCTACGAGCAGTACTTC.

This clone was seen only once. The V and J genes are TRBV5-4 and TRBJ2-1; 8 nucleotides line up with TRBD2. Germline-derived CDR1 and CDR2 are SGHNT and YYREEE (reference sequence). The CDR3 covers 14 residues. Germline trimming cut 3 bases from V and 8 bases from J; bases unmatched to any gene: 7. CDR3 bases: TGTGCCAGCAGCTCCGGGACTAGGGAGGATGAGCAGTTCTTC. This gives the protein CASSSGTREDEQFF.

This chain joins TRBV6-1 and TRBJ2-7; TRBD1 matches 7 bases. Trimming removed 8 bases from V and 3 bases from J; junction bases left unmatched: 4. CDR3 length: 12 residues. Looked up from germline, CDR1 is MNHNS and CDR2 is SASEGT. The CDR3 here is CASHPGGYEQYF. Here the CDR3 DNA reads TGTGCCAGCCATCCAGGGGGCTACGAGCAGTACTTC.

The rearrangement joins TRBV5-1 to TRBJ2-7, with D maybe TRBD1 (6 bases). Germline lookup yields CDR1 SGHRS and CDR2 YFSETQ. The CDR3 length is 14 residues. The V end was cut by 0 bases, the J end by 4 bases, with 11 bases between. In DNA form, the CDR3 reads TGCGCCAGCAGCTTGGAGGGGGTCAGGTACGAGCAGTACTTC. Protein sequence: CASSLEGVRYEQYF.

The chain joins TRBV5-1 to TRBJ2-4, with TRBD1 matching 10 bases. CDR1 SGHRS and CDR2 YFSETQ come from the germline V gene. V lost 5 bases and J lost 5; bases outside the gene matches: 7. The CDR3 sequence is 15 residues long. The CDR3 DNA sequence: TGCGCCAGCAGTCCCCGGGACAGGGGAGAAAACATTCAGTACTTC. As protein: CASSPRDRGENIQYF. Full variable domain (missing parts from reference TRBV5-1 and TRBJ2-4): KAGVTQTPRYLIKTRGQQVTLSCSPISGHRSVSWYQQTPGQGLQFLFEYFSETQRNKGNFPGRFSGRQFSNSRSEMNVSTLELGDSALYLCASSPRDRGENIQYFGAGTRLSVL.

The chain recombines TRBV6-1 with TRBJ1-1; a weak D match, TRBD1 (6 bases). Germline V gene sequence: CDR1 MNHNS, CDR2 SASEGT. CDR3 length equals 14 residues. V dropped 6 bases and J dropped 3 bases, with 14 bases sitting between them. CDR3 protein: CASSFTGSYTEAFF. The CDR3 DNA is TGTGCCAGCAGCTTTACAGGGTCCTACACTGAAGCTTTCTTT.

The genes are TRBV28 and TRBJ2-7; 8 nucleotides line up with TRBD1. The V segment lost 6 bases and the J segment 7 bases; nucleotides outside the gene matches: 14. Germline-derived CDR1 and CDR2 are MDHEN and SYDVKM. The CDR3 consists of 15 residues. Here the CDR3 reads CASSDAGQVMREQYF. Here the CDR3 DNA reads TGTGCCAGCAGCGATGCGGGACAGGTTATGAGAGAGCAGTACTTC.

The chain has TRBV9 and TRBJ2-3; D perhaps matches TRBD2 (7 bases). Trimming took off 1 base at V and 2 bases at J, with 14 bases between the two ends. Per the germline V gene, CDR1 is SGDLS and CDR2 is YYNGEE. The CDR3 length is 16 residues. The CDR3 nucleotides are TGTGCCAGCAGCGTATTGAGGGGGGGATTCACAGATACGCAGTATTTT. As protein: CASSVLRGGFTDTQYF.

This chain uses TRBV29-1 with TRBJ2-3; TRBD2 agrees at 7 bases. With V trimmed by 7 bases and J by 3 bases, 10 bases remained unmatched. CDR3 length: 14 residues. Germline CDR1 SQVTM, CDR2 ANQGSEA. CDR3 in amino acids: CSGGGGSQTDTQYF. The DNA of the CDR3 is TGCAGCGGGGGTGGCGGGAGTCAAACAGATACGCAGTATTTT.

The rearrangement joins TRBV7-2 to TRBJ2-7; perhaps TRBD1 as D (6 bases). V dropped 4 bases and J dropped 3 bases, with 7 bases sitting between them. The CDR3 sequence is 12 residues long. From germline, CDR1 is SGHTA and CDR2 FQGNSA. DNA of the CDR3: TGTGCCAGCAGCTCACAGGGCTACGAGCAGTACTTC. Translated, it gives CASSSQGYEQYF.

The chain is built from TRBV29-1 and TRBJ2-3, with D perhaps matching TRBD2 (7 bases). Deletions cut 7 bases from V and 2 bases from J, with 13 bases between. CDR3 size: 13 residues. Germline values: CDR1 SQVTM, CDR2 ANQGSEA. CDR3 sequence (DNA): TGCAGCGGAAGGGGGGGGGACACAGATACGCAGTATTTT. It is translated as CSGRGGDTDTQYF.

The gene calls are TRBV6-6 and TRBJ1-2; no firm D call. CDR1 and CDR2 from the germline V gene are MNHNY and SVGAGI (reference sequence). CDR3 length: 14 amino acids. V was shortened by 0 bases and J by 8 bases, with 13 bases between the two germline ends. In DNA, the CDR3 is TGTGCCAGCAGTTACTCGAACCCCAGGTGGGGCTACACCTTC. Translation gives CASSYSNPRWGYTF.

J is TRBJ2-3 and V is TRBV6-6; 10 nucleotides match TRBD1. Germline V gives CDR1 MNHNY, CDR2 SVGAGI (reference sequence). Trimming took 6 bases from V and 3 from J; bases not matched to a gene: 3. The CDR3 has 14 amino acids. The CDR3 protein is CASRRDRGTDTQYF. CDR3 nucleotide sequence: TGTGCCAGCAGACGGGACAGGGGAACAGATACGCAGTATTTT.

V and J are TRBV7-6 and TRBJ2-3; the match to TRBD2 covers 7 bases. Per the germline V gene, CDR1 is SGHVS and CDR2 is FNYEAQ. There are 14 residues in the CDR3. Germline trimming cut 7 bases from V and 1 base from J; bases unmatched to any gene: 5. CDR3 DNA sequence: TGTGCCAGCAACCCGGCGGGAGGCACAGATACGCAGTATTTT. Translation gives CASNPAGGTDTQYF.

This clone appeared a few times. The chain's CDR3 is CASRTSGIHEQYF. The CDR3, as DNA: TGTGCCAGCAGGACCTCCGGGATCCACGAGCAGTACTTC. This chain connects TRBV6-5 to TRBJ2-7; weak D call: TRBD2 (5 bases). CDR1 and CDR2 from the germline V gene are MNHEY and SVGAGI. V was pared by 6 bases and J by 5 bases, with 14 bases between. The CDR3 runs to 13 residues.

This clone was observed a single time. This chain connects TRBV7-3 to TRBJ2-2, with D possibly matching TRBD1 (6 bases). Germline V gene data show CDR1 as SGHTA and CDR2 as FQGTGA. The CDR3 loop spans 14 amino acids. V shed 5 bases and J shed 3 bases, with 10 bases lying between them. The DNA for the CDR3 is TGTGCCAGCAGCCAGGGGTTCGACACCGGGGAGCTGTTTTTT. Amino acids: CASSQGFDTGELFF.

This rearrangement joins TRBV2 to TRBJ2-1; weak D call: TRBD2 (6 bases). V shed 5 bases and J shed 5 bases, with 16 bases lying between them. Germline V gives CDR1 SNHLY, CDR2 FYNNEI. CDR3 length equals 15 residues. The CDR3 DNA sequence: TGTGCCAGCAGTAAGGGTCCGGGACTTGACAATGAGCAGTTCTTC. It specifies CASSKGPGLDNEQFF.

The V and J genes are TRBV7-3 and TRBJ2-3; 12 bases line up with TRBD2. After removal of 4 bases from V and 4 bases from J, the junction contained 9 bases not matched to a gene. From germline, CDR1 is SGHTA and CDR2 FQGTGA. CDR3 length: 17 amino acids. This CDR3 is CASSSRTLAGGADTQYF. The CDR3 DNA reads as TGTGCCAGCAGCTCCCGGACCCTAGCGGGAGGGGCAGATACGCAGTATTTT.

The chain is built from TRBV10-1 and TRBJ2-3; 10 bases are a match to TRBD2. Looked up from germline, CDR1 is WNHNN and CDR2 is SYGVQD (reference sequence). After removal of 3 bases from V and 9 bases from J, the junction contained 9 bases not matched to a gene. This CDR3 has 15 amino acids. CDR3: CASSDLAGEERTQYF. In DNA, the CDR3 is TGCGCCAGCAGTGACCTAGCGGGAGAGGAAAGGACGCAGTATTTT.

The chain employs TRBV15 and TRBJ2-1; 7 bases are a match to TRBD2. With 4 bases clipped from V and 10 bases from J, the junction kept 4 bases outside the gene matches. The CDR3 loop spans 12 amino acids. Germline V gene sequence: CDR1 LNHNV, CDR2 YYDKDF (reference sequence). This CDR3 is CATSKRGGEQFF. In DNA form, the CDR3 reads TGTGCCACCAGCAAGCGGGGAGGGGAGCAGTTCTTC. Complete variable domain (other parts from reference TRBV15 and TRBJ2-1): DAMVIQNPRYQVTQFGKPVTLSCSQTLNHNVMYWYQQKSSQAPKLLFHYYDKDFNNEADTPDNFQSRRPNTSFCFLDIRSPGLGDTAMYLCATSKRGGEQFFGPGTRLTVL.

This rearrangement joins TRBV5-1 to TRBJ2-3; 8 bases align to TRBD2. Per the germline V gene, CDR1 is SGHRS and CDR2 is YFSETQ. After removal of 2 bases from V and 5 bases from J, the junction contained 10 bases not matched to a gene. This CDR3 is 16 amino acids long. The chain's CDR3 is CASSFYTGGELDTQYF. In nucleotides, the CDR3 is TGCGCCAGCAGCTTTTATACGGGGGGGGAGCTAGATACGCAGTATTTT.

The CDR3 sequence: CASSSADTQYF. CDR3 nucleotides: TGTGCCAGCAGTTCGGCAGATACGCAGTATTTT. The chain links TRBV28 to TRBJ2-3; D is ambiguous. The CDR3 extends over 11 amino acids. The ends were cut back, 4 bases at V and 4 bases at J, with 3 bases in the middle. Germline V gives CDR1 MDHEN, CDR2 SYDVKM.

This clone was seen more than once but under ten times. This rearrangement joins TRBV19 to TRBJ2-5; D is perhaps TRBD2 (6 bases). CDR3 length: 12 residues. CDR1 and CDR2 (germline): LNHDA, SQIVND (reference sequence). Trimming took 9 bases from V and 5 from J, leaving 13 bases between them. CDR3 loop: CASSGGSETQYF. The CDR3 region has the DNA TGTGCCAGCAGCGGAGGGTCGGAGACCCAGTACTTC. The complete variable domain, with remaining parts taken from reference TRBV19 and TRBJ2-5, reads DGGITQSPKYLFRKEGQNVTLSCEQNLNHDAMYWYRQDPGQGLRLIYYSQIVNDFQKGDIAEGYSVSREKKESFPLTVTSAQKNPTAFYLCASSGGSETQYFGPGTRLLVL.

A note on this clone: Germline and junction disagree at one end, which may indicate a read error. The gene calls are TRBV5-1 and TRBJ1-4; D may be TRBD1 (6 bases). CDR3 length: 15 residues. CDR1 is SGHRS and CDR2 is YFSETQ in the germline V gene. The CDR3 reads CASSLFGTTDEKLFF. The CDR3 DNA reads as TGCGCCAGCAGCTTGTTTGGGACAACTGATGAAAAACTGTTTTTT.